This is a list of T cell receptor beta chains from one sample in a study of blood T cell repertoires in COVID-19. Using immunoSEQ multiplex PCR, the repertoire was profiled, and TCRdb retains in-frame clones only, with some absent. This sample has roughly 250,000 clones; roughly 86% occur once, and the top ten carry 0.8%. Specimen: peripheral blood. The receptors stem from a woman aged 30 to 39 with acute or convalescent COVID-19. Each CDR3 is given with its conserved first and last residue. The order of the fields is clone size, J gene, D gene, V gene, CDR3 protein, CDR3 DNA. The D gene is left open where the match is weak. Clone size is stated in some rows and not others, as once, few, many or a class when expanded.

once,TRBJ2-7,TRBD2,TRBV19,CASSIDGGRVGFNEQYF,TGTGCCAGTAGTATAGATGGGGGGAGGGTTGGATTTAACGAGCAGTACTTC
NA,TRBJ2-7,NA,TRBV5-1,CASSLRRGNEQYF,TGCGCCAGCAGCTTGCGGAGAGGGAACGAGCAGTACTTC
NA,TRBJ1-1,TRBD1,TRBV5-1,CASSWGDRGNTEAFF,TGCGCCAGCAGCTGGGGGGACAGGGGGAACACTGAAGCTTTCTTT
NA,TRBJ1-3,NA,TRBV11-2,CASSLGGVSGNTIYF,TGTGCCAGCAGCTTGGGGGGAGTCTCTGGAAACACCATATATTTT
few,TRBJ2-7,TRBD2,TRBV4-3,CASSQGTSGFHEQYF,TGCGCCAGCAGCCAAGGTACTAGCGGTTTCCACGAGCAGTACTTC
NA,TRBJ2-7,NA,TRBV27,CASSLAGTGGYEQYF,TGTGCCAGCAGCTTAGCGGGGACAGGTGGCTACGAGCAGTACTTC
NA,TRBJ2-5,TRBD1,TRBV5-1,CASRDSKETQYF,TGCGCCAGCCGGGACAGTAAAGAGACCCAGTACTTC
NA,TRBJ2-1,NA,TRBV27,CASSRGGGLSNEQFF,TGTGCCAGCAGTAGAGGGGGTGGGCTTTCGAATGAGCAGTTCTTC
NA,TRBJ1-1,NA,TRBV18,CASSPRQGEAFF,TGTGCCAGCTCACCCAGACAAGGTGAAGCTTTCTTT
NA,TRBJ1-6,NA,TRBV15,CATSRDGQNYNSPLHF,TGTGCCACCAGCAGAGACGGACAGAACTATAATTCACCCCTCCACTTT
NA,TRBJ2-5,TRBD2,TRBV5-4,CASSLTSGRAGETQYF,TGTGCCAGCAGCCTGACTAGCGGGAGGGCTGGAGAGACCCAGTACTTC
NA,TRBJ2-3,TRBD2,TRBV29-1,CSAASGRGYTDTQYF,TGCAGCGCAGCTAGCGGGAGGGGGTACACAGATACGCAGTATTTT
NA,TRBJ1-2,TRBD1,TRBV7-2,CASSLAARGRRGYTF,TGTGCCAGCAGCTTAGCCGCTAGGGGGCGAAGGGGATACACCTTC
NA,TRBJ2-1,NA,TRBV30,CAWSARGAEQFF,TGTGCCTGGAGTGCCAGGGGCGCTGAGCAGTTCTTC
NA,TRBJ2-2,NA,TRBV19,CASSPGHSGELFF,TGTGCCAGTAGTCCCGGACATTCCGGGGAGCTGTTTTTT
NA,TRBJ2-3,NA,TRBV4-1,CASSLRDSDTDTQYF,TGCGCCAGCAGCCTCCGGGACTCTGACACAGATACGCAGTATTTT
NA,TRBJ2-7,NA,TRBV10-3,CAISSTRTPSEQYF,TGTGCCATCAGCTCTACTAGAACCCCTTCCGAGCAGTACTTC
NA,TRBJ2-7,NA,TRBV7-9,CASSFQIYEQYF,TGTGCCAGCAGCTTCCAAATCTACGAGCAGTACTTC
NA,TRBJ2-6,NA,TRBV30,CAWSVLVSPLSGANVLTF,TGTGCCTGGAGTGTACTGGTAAGCCCGCTCTCTGGGGCCAACGTCCTGACTTTC
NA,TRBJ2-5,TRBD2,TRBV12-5,CASGAPTSGRAVETQYF,TGTGCTAGTGGTGCCCCGACTAGCGGGAGGGCCGTTGAGACCCAGTACTTC
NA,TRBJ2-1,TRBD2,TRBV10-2,CASRDKGLAGGTVYNEQFF,TGCGCCAGCAGGGACAAGGGACTAGCGGGAGGGACCGTCTACAATGAGCAGTTCTTC
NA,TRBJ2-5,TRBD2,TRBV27,CASSPRLAGGDLIQETQYF,TGTGCCAGCAGTCCCCGACTAGCGGGAGGCGATCTTATACAAGAGACCCAGTACTTC
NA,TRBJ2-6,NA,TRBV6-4,CASSDSRSGANVLTF,TGTGCCAGCAGTGACTCGCGCTCTGGGGCCAACGTCCTGACTTTC
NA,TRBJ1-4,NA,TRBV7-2,CASSSSGSRREKLFF,TGTGCCAGCAGCTCATCAGGCTCACGCCGAGAAAAACTGTTTTTT
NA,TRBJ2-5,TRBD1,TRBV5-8,CASSLGTGAGETQYF,TGTGCCAGCAGCTTGGGAACAGGGGCGGGTGAGACCCAGTACTTC
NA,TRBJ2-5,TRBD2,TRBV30,CAWSVGSGSGETQYF,TGTGCCTGGAGTGTAGGTAGCGGGAGTGGGGAGACCCAGTACTTC
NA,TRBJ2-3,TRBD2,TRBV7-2,CASKPSGRRTDTQYF,TGTGCCAGCAAGCCTAGCGGGAGACGAACAGATACGCAGTATTTT
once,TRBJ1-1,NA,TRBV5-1,CASREGSMNTEAFF,TGCGCCAGCAGGGAGGGGAGCATGAACACTGAAGCTTTCTTT
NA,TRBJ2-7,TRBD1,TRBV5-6,CASSPRGSGREQYF,TGTGCCAGCAGCCCCAGGGGGTCCGGTCGGGAGCAGTACTTC
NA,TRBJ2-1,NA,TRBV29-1,CSVANNEQFF,TGCAGCGTCGCTAATAATGAGCAGTTCTTC
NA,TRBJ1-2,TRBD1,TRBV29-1,CSVAQGAFDGYTF,TGCAGCGTTGCACAGGGGGCCTTCGATGGCTACACCTTC
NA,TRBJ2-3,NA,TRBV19,CASSGLWSTDTQYF,TGTGCCAGTAGTGGGCTGTGGAGCACAGATACGCAGTATTTT
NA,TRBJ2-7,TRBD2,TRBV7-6,CASSLARAPSGEQYF,TGTGCCAGCAGCTTAGCTCGGGCCCCTAGCGGCGAGCAGTACTTC
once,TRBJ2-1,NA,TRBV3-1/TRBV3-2,CASSQTRTGLNEQFF,TGTGCCAGCAGCCAAACCAGGACAGGACTAAATGAGCAGTTCTTC
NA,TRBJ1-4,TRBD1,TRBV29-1,CSVGGDRWEKLFF,TGCAGCGTTGGTGGGGACAGGTGGGAAAAACTGTTTTTT
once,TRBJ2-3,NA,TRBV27,CASSSRLSSTDTQYF,TGTGCCAGCAGTTCGAGGTTGTCTAGCACAGATACGCAGTATTTT
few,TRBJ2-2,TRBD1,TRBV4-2,CASSADRVAGELFF,TGTGCCAGCAGCGCGGACAGGGTGGCCGGGGAGCTGTTTTTT
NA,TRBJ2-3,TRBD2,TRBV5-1,CASSNRLAGATDTQYF,TGCGCCAGCAGCAATCGACTAGCGGGAGCAACAGATACGCAGTATTTT
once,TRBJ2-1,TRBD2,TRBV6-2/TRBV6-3,CASSYSSGSGNEQFF,TGTGCCAGCAGTTACTCGAGCGGGAGTGGGAATGAGCAGTTCTTC